This passage covers 28 T cell receptor beta chains from one sample sequenced in a study of shared clonotypes between healthy human individuals. Only in-frame clones appear in the TCRdb table, and some are missing; sequencing was by immunoSEQ multiplex PCR. In the table there are roughly 2.5 million clones, roughly 92% of which are singletons. Material for sequencing was naive CD4+ T cells sorted from blood. The subset was: CD45RA+ positively selected. These receptors all come from a man aged 18-30 years in good health.

The chain combines TRBV2 with TRBJ2-7, with D tentatively TRBD2 (5 bases). Germline V gene lookup returns CDR1 SNHLY and CDR2 FYNNEI. The CDR3 consists of 13 residues. With 0 bases removed from V and 9 bases from J, the gap between germline ends came to 12 bases. CDR3 coding DNA: TGTGCCAGCAGTGAAGCTTTGGGAGCTCCGCAGTACTTC. Its protein product is CASSEALGAPQYF.

This chain uses TRBV29-1 with TRBJ2-2, with TRBD2 matching over 8 bases. The germline gives CDR1 SQVTM, CDR2 ANQGSEA. V lost 4 bases and J lost 2; bases outside the gene matches: 6. This CDR3 contains 15 residues. For the CDR3, the DNA is TGCAGCGTTGGCTCGGGAGGGACAAACACCGGGGAGCTGTTTTTT. It specifies CSVGSGGTNTGELFF.

This clone appeared a single time. V and J are TRBV5-1 and TRBJ1-3; 9 bases are a match to TRBD1. V dropped 2 bases and J dropped 9; count of bases not matched to a gene: 12. The CDR3 runs to 16 residues. The germline V gene encodes CDR1 SGHRS and CDR2 YFSETQ. The DNA for the CDR3 is TGCGCCAGCAGCTTCACGCAACAGGGGGCAGTAAGCACCATATATTTT. It encodes CASSFTQQGAVSTIYF.

The V gene is TRBV7-6, the J gene TRBJ2-1, with 11 positions matching TRBD2. J gave up 6 bases and V 5 bases, and 3 bases lay outside the gene matches. The CDR3 is made up of 14 amino acids. Per the germline V gene, CDR1 is SGHVS and CDR2 is FNYEAQ. The DNA for the CDR3 is TGTGCCAGCAGCGGAGGACTAGCGGGCAATGAGCAGTTCTTC. Amino acids: CASSGGLAGNEQFF.

The chain links TRBV21-1 to TRBJ2-7. TRBV21-1 is designated a pseudogene. This CDR3 has 12 residues. CDR3 in amino acids: CASSLSHYEQYF. As DNA, the CDR3 is TGTGCCAGCAGCCTTTCCCACTACGAGCAGTACTTC.

The genes are TRBV5-1 and TRBJ2-7; 8 nucleotides agree with TRBD1. The germline gives CDR1 SGHRS, CDR2 YFSETQ. CDR3 size: 15 residues. Losses at the gene ends were 4 bases for V and 4 bases for J; bases not matched to a gene: 10. The CDR3 DNA follows: TGCGCCAGCAGCCCAAAACAGGGGGGAAAATACGAGCAGTACTTC. Translation: CASSPKQGGKYEQYF.

To note about this clone: Other DNA sequences in the sample encode the same CDR3. The V gene is TRBV9, the J gene TRBJ2-3, with D perhaps given as TRBD1 or TRBD2 (5 bases each). The CDR3 has 14 residues. Germline V gene lookup returns CDR1 SGDLS and CDR2 YYNGEE. Trimming removed 0 bases at V and 2 bases at J, with 7 bases between. The CDR3, as DNA: TGTGCCAGCAGCGTAGAGGGGACCACAGATACGCAGTATTTT. It codes for CASSVEGTTDTQYF.

DNA for the CDR3: TGTGCCAGCAGCTCCGGAACCAACCCCCTCGCGGGGGATTACAATGAGCAGTTCTTC. This gives the protein CASSSGTNPLAGDYNEQFF. This chain connects TRBV7-2 to TRBJ2-1, with 7 nucleotides matching TRBD2. The V gene end was trimmed by 4 bases and the J gene end by 4 bases; junction bases not matched to a gene: 19. There are 19 residues in the CDR3. In germline, CDR1 is SGHTA, CDR2 FQGNSA.

This chain joins TRBV6-1 and TRBJ2-7; TRBD2 matches at 11 bases. CDR1 and CDR2 from the germline V gene are MNHNS and SASEGT. CDR3 size: 17 residues. V shed 4 bases and J 1 base; nucleotides not matched to a gene: 9. Here the CDR3 reads CASSVGLAGGTSYEQYF. CDR3 coding DNA: TGTGCCAGCAGTGTCGGCCTAGCGGGAGGTACGTCCTACGAGCAGTACTTC.

The gene calls are TRBV7-9 and TRBJ2-1; D gene unclear. This CDR3 spans 16 amino acids. Trimming removed 1 base from V and 8 bases from J, with 18 bases in between. CDR1 and CDR2 (germline): SEHNR, FQNEAQ (reference sequence). The CDR3 spells CASSLELSTSRDEQFF. CDR3 sequence (DNA): TGTGCCAGCAGCTTAGAATTATCCACGTCCCGCGATGAGCAGTTCTTC. Full variable domain (remainder filled in from reference TRBV7-9 and TRBJ2-1): DTGVSQNPRHKITKRGQNVTFRCDPISEHNRLYWYRQTLGQGPEFLTYFQNEAQLEKSRLLSDRFSAERPKGSFSTLEIQRTEQGDSAMYLCASSLELSTSRDEQFFGPGTRLTVL.

V gene TRBV5-4 combines with J gene TRBJ2-1; tentatively, D is TRBD2 (7 bases). Trimming shortened V by 4 bases and J by 4 bases, and 12 bases separated the two germline ends. The CDR3 is made up of 14 amino acids. Germline lookup yields CDR1 SGHNT and CDR2 YYREEE (reference sequence). CDR3 DNA: TGTGCCAGCAGCGTAAGGGGGGGGTACAATGAGCAGTTCTTC. This encodes CASSVRGGYNEQFF.

J is TRBJ2-2 and V is TRBV30, with D unresolved. This CDR3 has 12 residues. CDR1 is GTSNPN and CDR2 is SVGIG in the germline V gene (reference sequence). Trimming took 5 bases from V and 6 from J, leaving 10 bases between them. CDR3 bases: TGTGCCTGGGCACCTCTGTCCGGGGAGCTGTTTTTT. Encoded protein: CAWAPLSGELFF.

In DNA, the CDR3 is TGTGCCAGCAGTTTTGCGGGAGTCTCCTACGAGCAGTACTTC. This codes for CASSFAGVSYEQYF. This chain uses TRBV11-2 with TRBJ2-7; 7 bases align to TRBD2. The J segment lost 0 bases and the V segment lost 6 bases, leaving 5 bases of the junction unmatched. Germline V gene lookup returns CDR1 SGHAT and CDR2 FQNNGV. The CDR3 length is 14 residues.

V is TRBV27 and J is TRBJ2-3; 13 positions match TRBD2. J lost 0 bases, V lost 5 bases, and 8 bases had no gene match. This CDR3 region has 18 residues. Per germline, CDR1 MNHEY and CDR2 SMNVEV (reference sequence). CDR3 DNA: TGTGCCAGCAGTCCCAGATCGACTAGCGGGGGGAGCACAGATACGCAGTATTTT. It translates to CASSPRSTSGGSTDTQYF.

In this sample, this clone turned up once. The chain joins TRBV5-1 to TRBJ1-4, with D uncertain. Germline loops: CDR1 SGHRS, CDR2 YFSETQ. Trimming shortened V by 0 bases and J by 2 bases, and 11 bases separated the two germline ends. The CDR3 is 16 residues long. The CDR3 DNA reads as TGCGCCAGCAGCTTGGAAGGCCCTGGGACTAATGAAAAACTGTTTTTT. This gives the protein CASSLEGPGTNEKLFF.

The rearrangement links TRBV5-5 to TRBJ2-1; D perhaps matches TRBD2 (6 bases). This CDR3 is built from 13 residues. Germline V lookup: CDR1 SGHKS, CDR2 YYEKEE (reference sequence). Trimming removed 4 bases from V and 6 bases from J, with 11 bases in between. DNA for the CDR3: TGTGCCAGCAGCGCGGGGCCAACCAATGAGCAGTTCTTC. Its protein is CASSAGPTNEQFF.

The CDR3 sequence is CASSLEAYEQYF. The CDR3 bases are TGTGCCAGCAGCTTAGAAGCCTACGAGCAGTACTTC. The J gene is TRBJ2-7, the V gene TRBV7-9; D gene ambiguous. The CDR3 totals 12 residues. Germline loops: CDR1 SEHNR, CDR2 FQNEAQ (reference sequence). The V and J ends lost 1 base and 2 bases respectively, with 3 bases between them.

The chain recombines TRBV28 with TRBJ1-2, with 8 nucleotides matching TRBD1. CDR1 and CDR2 from the germline V gene are MDHEN and SYDVKM. This CDR3 has 14 residues. Trimming cost V 2 bases and J 3 bases; bases outside gene matches: 2. CDR3 in amino acids: CASSLVTGDYGYTF. The CDR3, as DNA: TGTGCCAGCAGTTTAGTGACAGGGGACTATGGCTACACCTTC.

The chain combines TRBV4-1 with TRBJ2-1; 7 bases match TRBD2. CDR3 length: 14 residues. Trimming removed 6 bases from V and 10 bases from J; junction bases left unmatched: 12. Germline V gene sequence: CDR1 MGHRA, CDR2 YSYEKL. The CDR3 spells CASSTSSGLIEQFF. The CDR3, as DNA: TGCGCCAGCAGTACGTCTAGCGGACTAATAGAGCAGTTCTTC.

The rearrangement joins TRBV2 to TRBJ1-1; the D is unclear. Germline-derived CDR1 and CDR2 are SNHLY and FYNNEI. The CDR3 is 13 residues long. Trimming cost V 5 bases and J 0 bases, with 7 bases left between them. The CDR3: CASSLQMNTEAFF. The CDR3 DNA is TGTGCCAGCAGTCTACAGATGAACACTGAAGCTTTCTTT.

This clone was observed a single time. Other DNA sequences of this sample code for an identical CDR3. The chain employs TRBV29-1 and TRBJ2-1; D unclear. V lost 4 bases, J lost 4 bases, and 8 bases lay in between. There are 12 residues in the CDR3. Per germline, CDR1 SQVTM and CDR2 ANQGSEA. The CDR3, as DNA: TGCAGCGTTGGATCGGGTTACAATGAGCAGTTCTTC. Residues: CSVGSGYNEQFF.

This clone appeared once. CDR3 sequence: CASSLRADMNTEAFF. For the CDR3, the DNA is TGTGCCAGCAGCCTTCGCGCGGACATGAACACTGAAGCTTTCTTT. The gene calls are TRBV5-8 and TRBJ1-1, with D perhaps matching TRBD1 (5 bases). The germline gives CDR1 SGHTS, CDR2 YDEGEE. Trimming shortened V by 4 bases and J by 0 bases, and 13 bases separated the two germline ends. CDR3 size: 15 residues.

The table lists this clone with a count of one. The sample contains more than one DNA sequence encoding this CDR3. This chain uses TRBV18 with TRBJ2-7; 7 nucleotides agree with TRBD1. J gave up 2 bases and V 3 bases, and 4 bases lay outside the gene matches. The CDR3 is 14 residues long. Germline values: CDR1 KGHSH, CDR2 LQKENI. Here the CDR3 reads CASSPDRDTYEQYF. CDR3 in DNA: TGTGCCAGCTCACCTGACAGGGACACCTACGAGCAGTACTTC. Full variable domain (rest looked up from reference TRBV18 and TRBJ2-7): NAGVMQNPRHLVRRRGQEARLRCSPMKGHSHVYWYRQLPEEGLKFMVYLQKENIIDESGMPKERFSAEFPKEGPSILRIQQVVRGDSAAYFCASSPDRDTYEQYFGPGTRLTVT.

The genes are TRBV4-1 and TRBJ2-3; no clear D gene. Germline values: CDR1 MGHRA, CDR2 YSYEKL. CDR3 length: 16 amino acids. V lost 3 bases and J 0 bases, leaving 13 bases between the germline ends. CDR3: CASSQAHMPSTDTQYF. The CDR3 DNA reads as TGCGCCAGCAGCCAGGCGCACATGCCTAGCACAGATACGCAGTATTTT.

The V call is TRBV2, the J call TRBJ1-1; 10 bases are a match to TRBD1. The CDR3 has 15 residues. V trimming: 5 bases; J trimming: 4 bases; junction bases outside the gene matches: 7. Looked up from germline, CDR1 is SNHLY and CDR2 is FYNNEI. The CDR3 is CASSRTDRGGTEAFF. Here the CDR3 DNA reads TGTGCCAGCAGTAGGACGGACAGGGGGGGCACTGAAGCTTTCTTT.

This clone was picked up one time. The V gene is TRBV18, the J gene TRBJ1-1; 9 bases align to TRBD1. Per the germline V gene, CDR1 is KGHSH and CDR2 is LQKENI. J gave up 1 base and V 3 bases, and 6 bases lay outside the gene matches. This CDR3 contains 16 residues. The CDR3 here is CASSPTKDRGNTEAFF. The CDR3 coding sequence is TGTGCCAGCTCACCTACAAAGGACAGGGGGAACACTGAAGCTTTCTTT.

This chain links TRBV19 with TRBJ1-5; no clear D gene. V lost 4 bases to trimming and J lost 0 bases, with 16 bases between them. Germline loops: CDR1 LNHDA, CDR2 SQIVND (reference sequence). The CDR3 is made up of 17 amino acids. The CDR3 DNA reads TGTGCCAGTAGTAGAGGGCGGCAGGTTTATAGCAATCAGCCCCAGCATTTT. Its protein is CASSRGRQVYSNQPQHF.

The rearrangement links TRBV14 to TRBJ2-3, with 9 positions matching TRBD2. This CDR3 comprises 18 residues. V gave up 1 base and J gave up 2 bases; unmatched junction bases: 10. CDR1 is SGHDN and CDR2 is FVKESK in the germline V gene. The CDR3 loop is CASSQGVIAGAITDTQYF. CDR3 in DNA: TGTGCCAGCAGCCAAGGGGTCATAGCGGGGGCGATCACAGATACGCAGTATTTT.